This T cell receptor (beta chain) originates from a study of blood T cell repertoires in COVID-19 (dated by TCRdb to about 2020). About the study as a whole: Samples from collaborators originated in the United States, Italy and Spain and spanned both the acute and convalescent phases of COVID-19. The prospective study material was composed of cDNA or gDNA derived from T cells, B-cell-depleted T cells, or PBMCs. The dataset comprised deeply sampled blood TCRbeta repertoires from subjects exposed to, actively infected with, or recovered from COVID-19. The repertoires were released in a freely available public database intended as a resource for research on the immune response to SARS-CoV-2. The samples were drawn from two sources: the first 160 participants of the ongoing ImmuneRACE study, and approximately 1,300 subjects contributed by 6 global collaborators. Nearly every sample came with metadata listing a de-identified subject ID, COVID-19 status, age in years and sex. HLA class I and class II types, where available, came from metadata supplied by the sample provider rather than from assay-based typing. Overall results and qualifications from the work: The amount of clinical and demographic metadata varied by source and participant and was provided uncurated.

The germline V gene (reference sequence) sets CDR1 to LNHDA and CDR2 to SQIVND. Compared with germline, V lacks 7 bases and J lacks 3 bases; bases without a gene match: 8. The CDR3 covers 14 residues, taking in both the cysteine and the phenylalanine. CDR3 DNA only is kept here, 42 bases in frame from base 1. Turning to this clone: The clone's antigen remains unknown. No much larger clone is present one base from it, and per-base qualities are unavailable.

TCRbeta CDR3 regions were amplified from genomic DNA by means of the immunoSEQ Assay, a bias-controlled multiplex PCR. Concerning the study's data processing: The number of nucleated cells in each sample was estimated by amplification of reference gene primers within the assay. To quantify the absolute abundance of each unique TCRbeta CDR3 rearrangement, sequence reads were collapsed and filtered. For each sample, productive Simpson clonality was calculated as the square root of Simpson's diversity index across productive rearrangements. TCRdb limited this immuneACCESS table to in-frame rearrangements with V and J called. A share of clones is missing; checked studies link under half to unresolved V genes, and the rest is unexplained. V and J calls plus clone size are reproduced from that table; the DNA served to infer D and trimming. This sample lists some 180,000 clones; around 79% were detected once. The leading ten clones occupy approximately 6% of the sample.

In Seattle, one collaborating source enrolled patients while the infection was active and tracked those patients longitudinally over the course of disease. Each collaborating institution followed its own protocols to collect whole blood in K2EDTA tubes. For TCRbeta analysis, collaborators shipped samples as frozen whole blood, isolated PBMCs, or DNA extracted from either of those sample types. This chain is built from TRBV19 and TRBJ1-1, and TRBD1 aligns with 7 junction nucleotides. The sequencing input was peripheral blood. This clonotype was sampled from a middle-aged woman with COVID-19, enrolled during active disease. The CDR3 is CASTTAQGDTEAFF. The nucleotides read TGTGCCAGTACCACGGCCCAGGGGGACACTGAAGCTTTCTTT.